This T cell receptor beta chain was recorded in a study of Graves' ophthalmopathy and Graves' hyperthyroidism. About the research overall: Before any treatment was given, at initial diagnosis, peripheral blood was collected.

Patients were left out if they had other autoimmune diseases, uncontrolled infections, pregnancy or lactation. Amplifying from RNA transcripts, the study obtained TCR beta CDR3 regions. HTBI primers served in a first-round RT-PCR, which a second-round multiplex PCR followed. TCRdb processed the multiplex PCR reads anew with MiXCR; each CDR3 protein has one entry. The top ten hold approximately 7% of the sample, which has 620,000 or so distinct CDR3 sequences, about a fifth seen once. This clonotype was seen many times. The CDR3 is made up of 16 amino acids. Trimming cost V 2 bases and J 5 bases, with 15 bases left between them. Germline V lookup: CDR1 MNHEY, CDR2 SVGAGI.

This receptor was obtained from a woman aged 18 to 35 with stable Graves' hyperthyroidism. Some clones in this sample may be carry-over from other donors' samples. This chain joins TRBV6-5 and TRBJ2-2; D is possibly TRBD1 (5 bases). Sequencing used peripheral blood. For the CDR3, the DNA is TGTGCCAGCAGTTACCCCATCCAGGGCGGAACCGGGGAGCTGTTTTTT. Protein sequence: CASSYPIQGGTGELFF.